A selection of T cell receptor beta chains follows, all from one sample in a study of a mutant IDH1 vaccine in newly diagnosed glioma. Some clones are missing from TCRdb's copy, which holds only in-frame ones; the method was immunoSEQ multiplex PCR. The table records 40,000 or so clones, 82% of them present only once. Antigens for these TCRs are unknown. The sample in question was PBMCs, obtained from a glioma patient whose treatment included an IDH1 peptide vaccine. Source of these receptors: a young man with glioma. Some clones in this sample may be carry-over from other donors' samples. CDR3s include the opening cysteine and the closing phenylalanine or tryptophan. A D gene is named only where the DNA matches it firmly. Clone sizes are given selectively: once, few, many, or a class where the clone is expanded.

j_call clone_size d_call v_call cdr3_aa cdr3_nt
TRBJ2-1 - TRBD2 TRBV5-1 CASSPVPGLAGGRRQQFF TGCGCCAGCAGCCCGGTCCCGGGACTAGCGGGGGGTCGAAGACAGCAGTTCTTC
TRBJ2-2 - - TRBV5-1 CASSSPGLSGELFF TGCGCCAGCAGCTCGCCAGGATTATCCGGGGAGCTGTTTTTT
TRBJ1-3 - - TRBV15 CATSTDSGNTIYF TGTGCCACCAGCACAGACTCTGGAAACACCATATATTTT
TRBJ2-3 - - TRBV19 CASRQSTDTQYF TGTGCCAGCCGACAGAGCACAGATACGCAGTATTTT
TRBJ2-7 - TRBD1 TRBV10-3 CAISTGDVNEQYF TGTGCCATCAGCACAGGGGACGTGAACGAGCAGTACTTC
TRBJ1-2 - - TRBV28 CASSTPGPSYHGYTF TGTGCCAGCAGTACCCCGGGACCTTCATATCATGGCTACACCTTC
TRBJ2-7 once - TRBV6-6 CASSYSPTPSYEQYF TGTGCCAGCAGTTACTCCCCGACACCTTCCTACGAGCAGTACTTC
TRBJ1-3 - - TRBV4-3 CASSQRPGNTIYF TGCGCCAGCAGCCAAAGGCCCGGAAACACCATATATTTT
TRBJ2-7 - TRBD2 TRBV5-1 CASRPGLAGEYEQYF TGCGCCAGCAGACCGGGACTAGCGGGAGAATACGAGCAGTACTTC
TRBJ2-1 - - TRBV27 CASSPPRYNEQFF TGTGCCAGCAGTCCCCCCCGTTACAATGAGCAGTTCTTC
TRBJ1-5 - - TRBV30 CAWSASGQFNQPQHF TGTGCCTGGAGTGCTTCCGGACAGTTCAATCAGCCCCAGCATTTT
TRBJ2-7 - - TRBV4-2 CASSQPGQGGEYEQYF TGTGCCAGCAGCCAACCCGGACAGGGAGGGGAATACGAGCAGTACTTC
TRBJ1-1 - - TRBV19 CASSIRVGTEAFF TGTGCCAGTAGTATCCGGGTGGGCACTGAAGCTTTCTTT
TRBJ1-2 - - TRBV2 CASTLPGQSLHGYTF TGTGCCAGCACCCTCCCGGGACAATCTCTCCATGGCTACACCTTC
TRBJ1-3 - - TRBV5-1 CASSPTTQGNTIYF TGCGCCAGCAGCCCGACCACCCAAGGAAACACCATATATTTT
TRBJ1-6 few - TRBV30 CAWSVNLASPLHF TGTGCCTGGAGTGTGAATCTGGCTTCACCCCTCCACTTT
TRBJ2-4 - - TRBV7-9 CASSLEYGGKGDIQYF TGTGCCAGCAGCTTAGAATACGGGGGAAAGGGGGACATTCAGTACTTC
TRBJ1-2 once - TRBV30 CAWIRGDGHSNYGYTF TGTGCCTGGATCCGCGGAGACGGACATTCTAACTATGGCTACACCTTC
TRBJ2-7 - - TRBV5-4 CASSPDGGGSYEQYF TGTGCCAGCAGCCCAGACGGAGGGGGTTCCTACGAGCAGTACTTC
TRBJ2-2 - TRBD2 TRBV7-2 CASSSFRGSGGGTGELFF TGTGCCAGCAGCTCCTTTCGGGGTAGCGGGGGTGGAACCGGGGAGCTGTTTTTT
TRBJ2-2 - - TRBV7-9 CASSSLTSDTGELFF TGTGCCAGCAGCTCGCTCACCTCGGACACCGGGGAGCTGTTTTTT
TRBJ1-1 - TRBD1 TRBV11-1 CASSPRGRVNTEAFF TGTGCCAGCAGTCCCAGGGGGCGCGTAAACACTGAAGCTTTCTTT
TRBJ1-1 once - TRBV19 CASSVNRNTEAFF TGTGCCAGTAGTGTTAACAGGAACACTGAAGCTTTCTTT
TRBJ1-1 - TRBD1 TRBV5-1 CASHRGREAFF TGCGCCAGTCACAGGGGACGTGAAGCTTTCTTT